There are many counts of the clone carrying this TCR beta chain. These data come from a study of regulatory T cells in long-lasting Graves disease. Assembly of TCR beta libraries relied on iRepertoire HTBI primers together with Arm-PCR of CDR3 regions. TCRdb re-called the multiplex PCR reads with MiXCR, one entry per CDR3 protein. The sample holds 400,000 to 650,000 distinct CDR3 sequences; roughly a sixth are singletons and the top ten take 25%. The time point: newly diagnosed GD, antithyroid drugs for less than 3 months. PBMCs were the source of the RNA used for TCR sequencing. Each of the patients was recruited from an endocrinology department situated in Xi'an, China. The same specimen was also included in a second study, on T cells in Graves' hyperthyroidism and ophthalmopathy. That paper adds: Diagnostic decisions used clinical symptoms, serum thyroxine and TRAb, thyroid ultrasound and orbital computed tomography.

This clonotype was obtained from a woman aged 35 to 59 with Graves disease. The specimen comprised peripheral blood mononuclear cells (PBMCs), sampled at new diagnosis, from a patient treated with antithyroid drugs.

The CDR3, as DNA: TGTGCCAGCAGTTACTCGGCGGACCACGGCTCCTACGAGCAGTACTTC. Its protein product is CASSYSADHGSYEQYF. The V and J genes are TRBV6-5 and TRBJ2-7; D is ambiguous. The V end was cut by 0 bases, the J end by 0 bases, with 12 bases between. Germline V gene sequence: CDR1 MNHEY, CDR2 SVGAGI. The CDR3 runs 16 residues.